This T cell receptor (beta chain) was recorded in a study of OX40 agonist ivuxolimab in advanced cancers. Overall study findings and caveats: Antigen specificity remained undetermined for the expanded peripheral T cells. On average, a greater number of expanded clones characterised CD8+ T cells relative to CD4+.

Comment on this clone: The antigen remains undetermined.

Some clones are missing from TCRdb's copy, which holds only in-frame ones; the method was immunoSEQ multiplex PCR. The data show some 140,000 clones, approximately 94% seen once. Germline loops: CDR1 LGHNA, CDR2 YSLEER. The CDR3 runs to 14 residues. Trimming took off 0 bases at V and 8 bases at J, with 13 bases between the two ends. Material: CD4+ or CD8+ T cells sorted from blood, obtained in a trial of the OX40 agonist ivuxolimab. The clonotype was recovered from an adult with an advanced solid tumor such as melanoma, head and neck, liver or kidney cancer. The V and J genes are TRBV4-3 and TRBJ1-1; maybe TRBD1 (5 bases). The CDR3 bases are TGCGCCAGCAGCCAAGATTGGCAGGGCGGGGAAGCTTTCTTT. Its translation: CASSQDWQGGEAFF.